These T cell receptor beta chains were read from a single sample in a study of T cell responses to AZD1222 COVID-19 vaccine. Sequencing used immunoSEQ multiplex PCR; TCRdb keeps in-frame clones, though not all of them. The sample shows about 190,000 clones, roughly 93% of them seen only once. The sample here was peripheral blood, taken on day 0 of AZD1222 vaccination. The source is an adult in good health. The conserved cysteine and the conserved F or W are not part of the CDR3 here. The order of the fields is J gene, V gene, clone size, CDR3 protein. Clone size is given for some rows only: seen once, a few or many times, or a class if the clone is expanded.

J gene: TRBJ1-5; V gene: TRBV21-1; clone size: .; CDR3 protein: ASSKFARCSLDQPQH
J gene: TRBJ2-3; V gene: TRBV7-9; clone size: .; CDR3 protein: ASSPLIGGTTDTQY
J gene: TRBJ2-5; V gene: TRBV6-5; clone size: .; CDR3 protein: ASSSNTAGEETQY
J gene: TRBJ1-3; V gene: TRBV9; clone size: .; CDR3 protein: ASSVTGMGNTIY
J gene: TRBJ1-1; V gene: TRBV18; clone size: .; CDR3 protein: ASSPPRLGTEAF
J gene: TRBJ1-2; V gene: TRBV6-5; clone size: .; CDR3 protein: ASSYWGPKSGYT
J gene: TRBJ2-3; V gene: TRBV7-9; clone size: once; CDR3 protein: ASSLGPEDTQY
J gene: TRBJ1-1; V gene: TRBV6-5; clone size: .; CDR3 protein: ATRAGGLNTEAF
J gene: TRBJ1-3; V gene: TRBV20-1; clone size: .; CDR3 protein: SASGGRGNTIY
J gene: TRBJ1-2; V gene: TRBV7-3; clone size: .; CDR3 protein: ASSLGQGMGYGYT
J gene: TRBJ2-5; V gene: TRBV18; clone size: few; CDR3 protein: ASSPTGVQETQY
J gene: TRBJ1-1; V gene: TRBV7-7; clone size: once; CDR3 protein: ASSLNRDTEAF
J gene: TRBJ2-2; V gene: TRBV7-9; clone size: few; CDR3 protein: ASSQTGMGTGELF
J gene: TRBJ2-2; V gene: TRBV10-3; clone size: .; CDR3 protein: AIARQTTGELF
J gene: TRBJ2-3; V gene: TRBV10-3; clone size: .; CDR3 protein: AISVGLAGVKDTQY
J gene: TRBJ2-7; V gene: TRBV27; clone size: .; CDR3 protein: ASRGGQGAGEQY
J gene: TRBJ1-4; V gene: TRBV28; clone size: .; CDR3 protein: ASGVGKEKLF
J gene: TRBJ1-6; V gene: TRBV14; clone size: .; CDR3 protein: ASSHEDVRNSPLH
J gene: TRBJ1-6; V gene: TRBV4-3; clone size: once; CDR3 protein: ASSQEGTANSPLH
J gene: TRBJ1-4; V gene: TRBV10-3; clone size: .; CDR3 protein: AISGDRVGKKLF
J gene: TRBJ2-1; V gene: TRBV20-1; clone size: once; CDR3 protein: SARILNEQF
J gene: TRBJ1-1; V gene: TRBV29-1; clone size: .; CDR3 protein: SVVFRGLNTEAF
J gene: TRBJ1-4; V gene: TRBV6-1; clone size: .; CDR3 protein: ASSHADRAEKLF
J gene: TRBJ1-4; V gene: TRBV28; clone size: .; CDR3 protein: ASSLPGIGEKLF
J gene: TRBJ2-1; V gene: TRBV6-5; clone size: .; CDR3 protein: ASSQIGGSYNEQF
J gene: TRBJ2-2; V gene: TRBV6-1; clone size: .; CDR3 protein: ASSERGTGRELF
J gene: TRBJ2-1; V gene: TRBV10-1; clone size: .; CDR3 protein: ASSESGGSIYEQF
J gene: TRBJ1-4; V gene: TRBV3-1/TRBV3-2; clone size: once; CDR3 protein: ASSQERSPVNEKLF
J gene: TRBJ1-2; V gene: TRBV5-8; clone size: .; CDR3 protein: ASSWGDKDGYT
J gene: TRBJ2-2; V gene: TRBV9; clone size: few; CDR3 protein: ASSAKEGARPTGELF
J gene: TRBJ1-2; V gene: TRBV6-6; clone size: .; CDR3 protein: ASSYSIGTGDDGYT
J gene: TRBJ2-2; V gene: TRBV6-2/TRBV6-3; clone size: few; CDR3 protein: ASSTNTGELF
J gene: TRBJ2-5; V gene: TRBV3-1/TRBV3-2; clone size: .; CDR3 protein: ASSQGLAGGGETQY
J gene: TRBJ2-7; V gene: TRBV5-6; clone size: .; CDR3 protein: ASSSAAYEQY
J gene: TRBJ1-5; V gene: TRBV19; clone size: once; CDR3 protein: ASSIAGGLRSNQPQH
J gene: TRBJ2-7; V gene: TRBV19; clone size: .; CDR3 protein: ASSIDETFEQY
J gene: TRBJ1-1; V gene: TRBV9; clone size: .; CDR3 protein: ASSVGQGNTEAF
J gene: TRBJ1-4; V gene: TRBV7-9; clone size: .; CDR3 protein: ASSLERGVNEKLF
J gene: TRBJ1-2; V gene: TRBV27; clone size: .; CDR3 protein: ASSLDPKGGYT
J gene: TRBJ1-1; V gene: TRBV5-1; clone size: .; CDR3 protein: ASSSEGNTEAF
J gene: TRBJ2-7; V gene: TRBV11-2; clone size: .; CDR3 protein: ASSLLLAGGLAYEQY